This T cell receptor (beta chain) is drawn from a study of blood T cell repertoires in COVID-19. The assay was immunoSEQ multiplex PCR, and TCRdb's table has in-frame clones only and misses some. This table has about 330,000 clones, approximately 82% appearing once. The CDR3 has 15 residues. CDR1 and CDR2 from the germline V gene are LNHDA and SQIVND (reference sequence). With V trimmed by 4 bases and J by 4 bases, 9 bases remained unmatched. Sequenced: peripheral blood. The sequence was obtained from a woman aged 45-65 years with acute or convalescent COVID-19. The chain combines TRBV19 with TRBJ1-2; 7 bases fit TRBD1. DNA for the CDR3: TGTGCCAGTAGTACCGGACAGGAACCTCTCTATGGCTACACCTTC. It translates to CASSTGQEPLYGYTF.